This T cell receptor beta chain stems from a study of T cell responses to AZD1222 COVID-19 vaccine (dated by TCRdb to the early 2020s). Looking at the study overall: AZD1222 recipients with second doses at about 4 weeks or about 12 weeks were pooled, because spike-specific TCR depth and breadth did not differ between schedules. A total of approximately 240 trial participants underwent TCR sequencing, of whom some 210 received two doses of AZD1222 and some 25 received two doses of the MenACWY control vaccine. Enrollment into the trials was organized by age into subgroups of 18-55, 56-69 and 70-plus years, and those subgroups contained roughly 150, 30 and 60 TCR-sequenced participants, respectively. What the authors observed across the whole study: Because no samples from the day 14 peak response were available, repertoires could be characterized only after the peak T cell response. The vaccine-associated CD4 TCRs covered the entire spike protein, and the dominant responses fell in regions 160-218 and 743-854. Nearly half of unique spike-specific TCRs reportedly recognized epitopes outside regions mutated in the B.1.351 and B.1.1.7 variants. Participants were mostly white British and included more females than males, and it was suggested by the authors that clonal diversity may have been underestimated. The 56-69-year group was small, and its depth increase did not reach significance, likely because of low power. Conclusions about previously exposed vaccinees are limited, since just five to seven AZD1222 recipients were seropositive for SARS-CoV-2 at baseline. A significant rise in spike-specific TCR breadth and depth was observed after two AZD1222 doses relative to day 0 and relative to MenACWY recipients.

The time point label of this sample denotes: baseline before first vaccination. Samples from vaccinated people were obtained from the UK trials COV001 and COV002, which included a single-blind randomized controlled phase 2/3 trial of AZD1222 (ChAdOx1 nCoV-19) in healthy adults. For TCRbeta chain sequencing, PBMC samples were collected from trial participants at day 0 and at day 28 after the second dose. The CDR3 regions of human TCRbeta chains were analyzed by immunosequencing. As for the original processing: TCRs in the repertoires were compared against a reference library of SARS-CoV-2-specific TCRs that had been generated with the MIRA antigen-specificity platform. Breadth was defined as the fraction of unique TCRs that were SARS-CoV-2-associated, and depth was defined as the fraction of total T cells that were SARS-CoV-2-associated. Using the MIRA data, every spike-specific TCR was mapped to the spike region that the TCR reacted to and assigned to either a CD4 or a CD8 class. Log10-transformed breadth and depth values were compared by one-way ANOVA with Sidak's multiple comparisons tests. TCRdb limited this immuneACCESS table to in-frame rearrangements with V and J called. A share of clones is missing; checked studies link under half to unresolved V genes, and the rest is unexplained. V and J calls and clone size come straight from that table; D and trimming were deduced from the DNA. In this sample the table shows 130,000 or so clones, about 94% of which occur a single time. In total, the top ten clones hold 5.4% of the sample.

Regarding this clone: What this receptor recognizes is not known. Per-base quality was not reported, and no clone a single base away is much larger than it.

The junction shows trimming of 3 bases on V and 2 bases on J, and the gene matches do not reach 1 base of it. The CDR3 holds 14 amino acids from the cysteine to the phenylalanine. CDR3 DNA only is kept here, 42 bases in frame from base 1. The germline V gene gives CDR1 as SGHDT and CDR2 as YYEEEE. Recombination joined TRBV5-6 with TRBJ1-5, with TRBD1 matching 8 junction bases. The TCR originated in an adult in good health. The specimen was peripheral blood, collected on day 0 of AZD1222 vaccination. The bases read TGTGCCAGCAGCTCGACAGGGGGCAATCAGCCCCAGCATTTT. Its coded protein is CASSSTGGNQPQHF. The full variable domain, with segments outside the CDR3 supplied by the reference TRBV5-6 and TRBJ1-5 proteins, appears as DAGVTQSPTHLIKTRGQQVTLRCSPKSGHDTVSWYQQALGQGPQFIFQYYEEEERQRGNFPDRFSGHQFPNYSSELNVNALLLGDSALYLCASSSTGGNQPQHFGDGTRLSIL.